The 17 T cell receptor beta chains reported below all come from one sample, sequenced in a study of shared clonotypes between healthy human individuals (dated by TCRdb to the early 2020s). Library prep was done by the immunoSEQ multiplex PCR assay. The table comes from immuneACCESS by way of TCRdb, which keeps in-frame sequences with V and J called. Part of the clones is missing from these tables; in studies checked, under half for an unresolved V gene and the rest for unknown reasons. The sample table shows around 2.3 million clones, and 95% are seen once. In total, the top ten clones hold around 0.13% of the sample. The sample consisted of naive CD4+ T cells sorted from blood. The cell subset or site label for this specimen denotes: CD45RA+ positively selected. These receptor sequences come from a young man in good health.

The V and J genes are TRBV9 and TRBJ1-2, with D possibly matching TRBD1 (6 bases). In germline, CDR1 is SGDLS, CDR2 YYNGEE. Between the trimmed V and J ends, which lost 0 bases and 7 bases, there was a span of 13 bases. This CDR3 is 14 amino acids long. As DNA, the CDR3 is TGTGCCAGCAGCGTAGGTTCGGGGGCTGGTGGCTACACCTTC. Protein product: CASSVGSGAGGYTF.

This rearrangement joins TRBV5-8 to TRBJ1-5, with 10 bases aligning to TRBD1. Trimming took 4 bases from V and 5 from J; bases not matched to a gene: 6. The germline V gene has CDR1 SGHTS and CDR2 YDEGEE. This CDR3 region has 15 residues. Written as DNA, the CDR3 is TGTGCCAGCAGCCCATGGACAGGGGGTGATCAGCCCCAGCATTTT. It translates to CASSPWTGGDQPQHF. The whole variable domain, filled in from reference TRBV5-8 and TRBJ1-5, reads EAGVTQSPTHLIKTRGQQATLRCSPISGHTSVYWYQQALGLGLQFLLWYDEGEERNRGNFPPRFSGRQFPNYSSELNVNALELEDSALYLCASSPWTGGDQPQHFGDGTRLSIL.

The chain recombines TRBV6-1 with TRBJ2-3; maybe TRBD2 (5 bases). CDR3 length: 15 residues. Germline CDR1 reads MNHNS; CDR2 reads SASEGT. Trimming cost V 3 bases and J 3 bases, with 13 bases left between them. The CDR3 DNA reads TGTGCCAGCAGTGAGAGGACTGTCGGAACAGATACGCAGTATTTT. Translated: CASSERTVGTDTQYF.

The CDR3 DNA follows: TGTGCCAGCAGCCACGCGCTACTAGCGGGGTCCTACAATGAGCAGTTCTTC. Protein: CASSHALLAGSYNEQFF. This chain uses TRBV4-2 with TRBJ2-1, with 10 nucleotides matching TRBD2. V dropped 3 bases and J dropped 1; count of bases not matched to a gene: 6. CDR3 length: 17 residues. Germline loops: CDR1 LGHNA, CDR2 YNFKEQ.

In DNA, the CDR3 is TGTGCCAGCAGTGGGACTAGCGGGAAGTCCTACGAGCAGTACTTC. It is translated as CASSGTSGKSYEQYF. This rearrangement joins TRBV6-1 to TRBJ2-7; 12 bases map to TRBD2. There are 15 residues in the CDR3. V shed 4 bases and J 1 base; nucleotides not matched to a gene: 2. CDR1 and CDR2 from the germline V gene are MNHNS and SASEGT.

DNA of the CDR3: TGTGCCAGCAGCCTACAAACGACTAGCGGGAGCCCAGATACGCAGTATTTT. Its protein is CASSLQTTSGSPDTQYF. The rearrangement uses TRBV5-6 and TRBJ2-3; TRBD2 matches at 12 bases. The V and J ends lost 4 bases and 4 bases, in that order; junction bases with no gene match: 10. This CDR3 has 17 residues. Germline lookup yields CDR1 SGHDT and CDR2 YYEEEE.

This chain uses TRBV18 with TRBJ1-3; D ambiguous. Trimming shortened V by 2 bases and J by 0 bases, and 11 bases separated the two germline ends. The CDR3 extends over 16 amino acids. Germline V lookup: CDR1 KGHSH, CDR2 LQKENI. The CDR3: CASSPVTADSGNTIYF. Here the CDR3 DNA reads TGTGCCAGCTCACCAGTCACAGCGGACTCTGGAAACACCATATATTTT.

This rearrangement joins TRBV6-5 to TRBJ1-1, with D unclear. V was shortened by 2 bases and J by 5 bases, with 9 bases between the two germline ends. CDR3 length: 13 amino acids. Looked up from germline, CDR1 is MNHEY and CDR2 is SVGAGI. DNA for the CDR3: TGTGCCAGCAGTTACGGGCCGGATACTGAAGCTTTCTTT. Amino acids: CASSYGPDTEAFF.

V gene TRBV25-1 combines with J gene TRBJ2-6; the D is unclear. CDR1 is MGHDK and CDR2 is SYGVNS in the germline V gene. CDR3 size: 13 residues. Trimming cost V 5 bases and J 2 bases, with 4 bases left between them. CDR3 region: CASSPAGANVLTF. CDR3 nucleotides: TGTGCCAGCAGTCCCGCTGGGGCCAACGTCCTGACTTTC. The full variable domain, rest sourced from reference TRBV25-1 and TRBJ2-6, is EADIYQTPRYLVIGTGKKITLECSQTMGHDKMYWYQQDPGMELHLIHYSYGVNSTEKGDLSSESTVSRIRTEHFPLTLESARPSHTSQYLCASSPAGANVLTFGAGSRLTVL.

The V and J genes are TRBV7-2 and TRBJ2-7, with 8 positions matching TRBD1. Looked up from germline, CDR1 is SGHTA and CDR2 is FQGNSA. This CDR3 has 15 residues. V trimming: 2 bases; J trimming: 2 bases; junction bases outside the gene matches: 5. DNA of the CDR3: TGTGCCAGCAGCTTACAGGGGGCTCAACCCTACGAGCAGTACTTC. The encoded protein is CASSLQGAQPYEQYF.

The table lists this clone with a count of one. This chain links TRBV5-1 with TRBJ2-3; perhaps TRBD1 as D (5 bases). The germline V gene has CDR1 SGHRS and CDR2 YFSETQ. The CDR3 totals 15 residues. V lost 5 bases to trimming and J lost 2 bases, with 15 bases between them. CDR3 DNA: TGCGCCAGCAGGGGTGGCGACAGATTCACAGATACGCAGTATTTT. The encoded protein is CASRGGDRFTDTQYF.

J is TRBJ2-2 and V is TRBV9, with 7 bases lining up with TRBD2. The CDR3 spans 14 residues. Germline values: CDR1 SGDLS, CDR2 YYNGEE. J lost 4 bases, V lost 4 bases, and 4 bases had no gene match. CDR3 nucleotide sequence: TGTGCCAGCAGCTTCGGCGGGAGCACCGGGGAGCTGTTTTTT. Its translation: CASSFGGSTGELFF.

V gene TRBV9 combines with J gene TRBJ2-1; possibly TRBD2 for D (6 bases). The CDR3 is 15 amino acids. Deletions cut 1 base from V and 0 bases from J, with 8 bases between. Germline V lookup: CDR1 SGDLS, CDR2 YYNGEE. The CDR3: CASSVRRDSYNEQFF. The CDR3 DNA follows: TGTGCCAGCAGCGTACGGAGGGACTCCTACAATGAGCAGTTCTTC. The variable domain in full, completed from reference TRBV9 and TRBJ2-1, reads DSGVTQTPKHLITATGQRVTLRCSPRSGDLSVYWYQQSLDQGLQFLIQYYNGEERAKGNILERFSAQQFPDLHSELNLSSLELGDSALYFCASSVRRDSYNEQFFGPGTRLTVL.

The chain carries TRBV30 and TRBJ2-1; unclear D gene. Germline CDR1 is GTSNPN and CDR2 is SVGIG (reference sequence). The CDR3 totals 11 residues. Trimming pared 5 bases from V and 9 bases from J, leaving 11 bases between. The CDR3 sequence is CAWSAVAEQFF. The DNA for the CDR3 is TGTGCCTGGTCTGCGGTTGCTGAGCAGTTCTTC.

The genes are TRBV19 and TRBJ2-7, with 9 positions matching TRBD1. In germline, CDR1 is LNHDA, CDR2 SQIVND (reference sequence). J was trimmed by 3 bases and V by 4 bases; bases with no gene match: 4. The CDR3 length is 14 residues. The CDR3 here is CASSTQGASYEQYF. The CDR3 DNA follows: TGTGCCAGTAGTACACAGGGGGCGAGCTACGAGCAGTACTTC.

The V and J genes are TRBV5-1 and TRBJ1-1; tentative D call: TRBD1 (5 bases). CDR3 length: 13 residues. Between the trimmed V and J ends, which lost 6 bases and 2 bases, there was a span of 11 bases. CDR1 and CDR2 (germline): SGHRS, YFSETQ. The DNA for the CDR3 is TGCGCCAGCACCATCCAGGGAAACACTGAAGCTTTCTTT. This translates into CASTIQGNTEAFF.

The chain carries TRBV15 and TRBJ2-7; 10 bases are a match to TRBD1. With V trimmed by 2 bases and J by 0 bases, 7 bases remained unmatched. CDR1 and CDR2 (germline): LNHNV, YYDKDF (reference sequence). This CDR3 has 17 residues. The CDR3: CATSRISGTGVSYEQYF. The CDR3 DNA follows: TGTGCCACCAGCAGAATTTCCGGGACAGGGGTCTCCTACGAGCAGTACTTC.